These T cell receptor beta chains were read from a single sample in a study of control samples from healthy donors and cancer patients. Repertoires were generated with immunoSEQ multiplex PCR, while TCRdb's copy carries only in-frame clones and drops some. Counted here are some 140,000 clones, roughly nine tenths occurring once; the ten biggest clones make up 8.7%. Sequencing was performed on blood. All receptors derive from a woman in her 30s in good health. The CDR3 runs from the conserved cysteine through the conserved F or W. Fields, in order: D gene, J gene, clone size, V gene, CDR3 DNA, CDR3 protein. D genes are given only for firm matches. Rows give clone size only sometimes, using once, few, many, or a class for an expanded clone.

>.|TRBJ2-7|.|TRBV28
TGTGCCAGCAGCCCCCAGGTGGGTACCTACGAGCAGTACTTC
CASSPQVGTYEQYF
>TRBD1|TRBJ1-1|.|TRBV6-5
TGTGCCAGCAGCCCGGGACAGTCCCAGACTGAAGCTTTCTTT
CASSPGQSQTEAFF
>.|TRBJ1-2|.|TRBV5-3
TGTGCCAGAAGCTTGGGGAGGAGGGGACCTAACTATGGCTACACCTTC
CARSLGRRGPNYGYTF
>TRBD1|TRBJ2-3|once|TRBV20-1
TGCAGTGCTAGTCCGGGACAGGGGGCAACAGATACGCAGTATTTT
CSASPGQGATDTQYF
>.|TRBJ2-1|.|TRBV6-5
TGTGCCAGCACCGAGGGGCTTTTCAATGAGCAGTTCTTC
CASTEGLFNEQFF
>TRBD2|TRBJ2-2|.|TRBV9
TGTGCCAGCAGCCCCCGGGGACTAGCGGGAGAGGGCGGGGAGCTGTTTTTT
CASSPRGLAGEGGELFF
>.|TRBJ1-1|few|TRBV5-1
TGCGCCAGCAGCACCACCGCGAGGGGGGCGGACACTGAAGCTTTCTTT
CASSTTARGADTEAFF
>TRBD1|TRBJ1-6|.|TRBV6-6
TGTGCCAGCAGTTACCGACAGGGACAAGATTCACCCCTCCACTTT
CASSYRQGQDSPLHF
>.|TRBJ1-1|.|TRBV2
TGTGCCAGCAAGGGGACCGATTCCCCCGGGACTGAAGCTTTCTTT
CASKGTDSPGTEAFF
>.|TRBJ1-4|.|TRBV5-4
TGTGCCAGCAGCTTGGACAGGTATAATGAAAAACTGTTTTTT
CASSLDRYNEKLFF
>.|TRBJ2-1|.|TRBV19
TGTGCCAGTAGTCATGCCGGGAGACGCGGCTACAATGAGCAGTTCTTC
CASSHAGRRGYNEQFF
>TRBD1|TRBJ1-4|.|TRBV15
TGTGCCACCGGAACCAGGGACAGGGGGAGTGAAAAACTGTTTTTT
CATGTRDRGSEKLFF
>.|TRBJ1-5|.|TRBV19
TGTGCCAGTAGCCCCCCTGCAGTCAATCAGCCCCAGCATTTT
CASSPPAVNQPQHF
>TRBD2|TRBJ2-1|.|TRBV6-1
TGTGCCAGCAGTGTACTAGCGGGAGAAGCCTACAATGAGCAGTTCTTC
CASSVLAGEAYNEQFF
>TRBD1|TRBJ1-1|.|TRBV10-3
TGTGCCATCAGTGATAGCGGGCGGAGACAGGGTGGAACCACTGAAGCTTTCTTT
CAISDSGRRQGGTTEAFF
>.|TRBJ2-7|.|TRBV6-1
TGTGCCAGCAGTGAACCATATACTTACGAGCAGTACTTC
CASSEPYTYEQYF
>.|TRBJ1-2|.|TRBV5-6
TGTGCCAGCAGCTTGGGGCAGCGCTATGGCTACACCTTC
CASSLGQRYGYTF
>.|TRBJ2-5|.|TRBV5-4
TGTGCCAGCAGCAACAGTGAGACCCAGTACTTC
CASSNSETQYF
>.|TRBJ2-6|.|TRBV27
TGTGCCAGCGATAACCTTAGGGAGGCGAGACGGGCCAACGTCCTGACTTTC
CASDNLREARRANVLTF
>.|TRBJ2-7|.|TRBV27
TGTGCCAGCAGTACCCGGGATTCGGGGAGCTACGAGCAGTACTTC
CASSTRDSGSYEQYF
>.|TRBJ1-3|.|TRBV6-5
TGTGCCAGCAGTTCCCGAGGGGTAGTTGGAAACACCATATATTTT
CASSSRGVVGNTIYF
>TRBD1|TRBJ1-6|.|TRBV30
TGTGCCTGGAGTGCCCTCAGGGGGAATTCTTCACCCCTCCACTTT
CAWSALRGNSSPLHF
>TRBD2|TRBJ2-7|.|TRBV6-4
TGTGCCAGCAGTGACCGGACTAGCGTCTCCTACGAGCAGTACTTC
CASSDRTSVSYEQYF
>TRBD1|TRBJ2-1|.|TRBV4-1
TGCGCCAGCAGCCGGCCCCGGGACAGGGGACACAATGAGCAGTTCTTC
CASSRPRDRGHNEQFF
>TRBD2|TRBJ2-7|.|TRBV30
TGTGCCTGGAGAGGGAGGGTCGACGAGCAGTACTTC
CAWRGRVDEQYF
>.|TRBJ1-1|few|TRBV19
TGTGCCAGTAAAAGCCCCACCGGGAGGGTTGGAGGGGCTGAAGCTTTCTTT
CASKSPTGRVGGAEAFF
>.|TRBJ1-5|.|TRBV18
TGTGCCAGCTCACCACTTAACCAGCCCCAGCATTTT
CASSPLNQPQHF
>TRBD1|TRBJ2-6|.|TRBV23-1
TGCGCCAGCAGCCAACAGGGGGTTGGGGCCAACGTCCTGACTTTC
CASSQQGVGANVLTF
>.|TRBJ2-1|.|TRBV7-2
TGTGCCAGCAGCTTAGAGTCTTACAATGAGCAGTTCTTC
CASSLESYNEQFF
>TRBD1|TRBJ2-1|.|TRBV2
TGTGCCAGCAGCAAGGACAGGGTGTCCTACAATGAGCAGTTCTTC
CASSKDRVSYNEQFF
>.|TRBJ1-6|.|TRBV25-1
TGTGCCAGCAGTGAAATTGACTACGGAAATTCACCCCTCCACTTT
CASSEIDYGNSPLHF
>.|TRBJ2-3|.|TRBV19
TGTGCCAGTAGTATAATGGCAGATACGCAGTATTTT
CASSIMADTQYF
>TRBD1|TRBJ1-2|once|TRBV5-4
TGTGCCAGCAGCTCCCGGGACAGGGACTATGGCTACACCTTC
CASSSRDRDYGYTF
>TRBD2|TRBJ2-7|.|TRBV28
TGTGCCAGCAGTTTAGCTAGCGGGACTACCTTC
CASSLASGTTF
>TRBD1|TRBJ1-1|.|TRBV19
TGTGCCAGTAGTATAAGCGTCTACAGGGGTCTGAACACTGAAGCTTTCTTT
CASSISVYRGLNTEAFF
>.|TRBJ1-1|.|TRBV10-1
TGCGCCAGCAGTGATGGCAGTATGAACACTGAAGCTTTCTTT
CASSDGSMNTEAFF
>.|TRBJ2-5|.|TRBV18
TGTGCCAGCTCACCTGGGCGTGGAGAGACCCAGTACTTC
CASSPGRGETQYF
>TRBD1|TRBJ1-2|.|TRBV3-1/TRBV3-2
TGTGCCAGCAGCCCGCACACGGACAGGGTAATGTCTTGCTATGGCTACACCTTC
CASSPHTDRVMSCYGYTF
>.|TRBJ1-2|.|TRBV4-2
TGTGCCAGCAGCCAAGACAGGGTGACAGGCTACACCTTC
CASSQDRVTGYTF
>.|TRBJ1-2|.|TRBV6-1
TGTGCCAGCAGTGAAACTATTGGCGGGGGGGCTCGTGGCTACACCTTC
CASSETIGGGARGYTF
>.|TRBJ1-1|.|TRBV5-1
TGCGCCAGCAATTCGGGGATGAACACTGAAGCTTTCTTT
CASNSGMNTEAFF
>TRBD2|TRBJ2-1|.|TRBV6-5
TGTGCCAGCAGTCTCGGGACTAGCGGCCACAATGAGCAGTTCTTC
CASSLGTSGHNEQFF
>TRBD1|TRBJ1-2|.|TRBV5-1
TGCGCCAGCAGCACCGGGACAGGGGGTTTAGGCTATGGCTACACCTTC
CASSTGTGGLGYGYTF
>.|TRBJ2-3|.|TRBV28
TGTGCCAGCAGTTTTTCAGATACGCAGTATTTT
CASSFSDTQYF
>.|TRBJ2-3|many|TRBV3-1/TRBV3-2
TGTGCCAGCAGCCCACACCTCTCCGAACGACTATGGGAGACAGATACGCAGTATTTT
CASSPHLSERLWETDTQYF
>.|TRBJ1-1|once|TRBV4-1
TGCGCCAGCAGCCAAGAGAACCTCGTCGGGCTTAACACTGAAGCTTTCTTT
CASSQENLVGLNTEAFF
>.|TRBJ1-2|few|TRBV12-3/TRBV12-4
TGTGCCAGCAGTTTATCGGGACCTTATGGCTACACCTTC
CASSLSGPYGYTF
>.|TRBJ1-1|.|TRBV4-2
TGTGCCAGCAGCCAAGACGACCGCCGAGGGGACGCTTTCTTT
CASSQDDRRGDAFF
>.|TRBJ2-4|.|TRBV25-1
TGTGCCAGCAGGTCCGCCGGGGCCAAAAACATTCAGTACTTC
CASRSAGAKNIQYF
>.|TRBJ2-3|once|TRBV7-9
TGTGCCAGCAGCTTAGAGAGAACAGATACGCAGTATTTT
CASSLERTDTQYF
>.|TRBJ1-1|.|TRBV7-2
TGTGCCAGCAGCGTCAGGGGTGACAGTCACACTGAAGCTTTCTTT
CASSVRGDSHTEAFF
>.|TRBJ1-2|.|TRBV5-1
TGCGCCAGCAGCCCCCAGGGGTTGGAGGGCTACACCTTC
CASSPQGLEGYTF
>TRBD1|TRBJ2-7|.|TRBV2
TGTGCCGGCAGACCGGGACAGGGGGCTCGGGAGCAGTACTTC
CAGRPGQGAREQYF
>.|TRBJ2-3|.|TRBV25-1
TGTGCCAGCAGTGGGCGGCTAACTAGAGCTAGCACAGATACGCAGTATTTT
CASSGRLTRASTDTQYF
>.|TRBJ2-3|.|TRBV2
TGTGCCAGCAAATATACGGGACTCGTGCAGGGAGATACGCAGTATTTT
CASKYTGLVQGDTQYF